The entry that follows covers one T cell receptor beta chain sequence. These data belong to a study of blood T cell repertoires in COVID-19. Study summary: The analysed material was cDNA or gDNA that came from T cells, B-cell-depleted T cells, or PBMCs.

Symptom resolution, clearance, or two negative PCRs marked the recovered donors of Cohort 3. Per the study methods: Amplifying reference gene primers gave estimates of nucleated cell counts. The method was immunoSEQ multiplex PCR; TCRdb's version includes in-frame clones alone and lacks a portion of them. V, J and clone size derive from that table, while D and trimming were established from the DNA sequence. Among about 220,000 clones, around 89% were seen once, and the ten largest hold approximately 2.7%. The receptor comes from a woman under 40 who had recovered from COVID-19. Input material: PBMCs or T cells enriched from blood (not recorded which).

The CDR3 DNA reads TGTGCCATCAGTGGAATGCGGGGGGACCACACCACAGATACGCAGTATTTT. The encoded protein is CAISGMRGDHTTDTQYF. The rearrangement uses TRBV10-3 and TRBJ2-3; 8 bases map to TRBD2. The ends lost 4 bases at V and 2 bases at J; junction bases unmatched: 11. CDR3 length: 17 residues. Germline lookup yields CDR1 ENHRY and CDR2 SYGVKD.